This T cell receptor (beta chain) was found in a study of PD-1 blockade in classical Hodgkin lymphoma. Study findings and constraints: CD4+ TCR diversity climbed significantly by C4D1, unlike CD8+ TCR diversity.

Every one of the patients relapsed after autologous stem cell transplantation (brentuximab vedotin exposure was variable). The CDR3 covers 15 residues. Germline CDR1 and CDR2: LGHNA and YNFKEQ. This clone is deemed large (0.1 to 1%). The antigen is not known. A read error may produce the germline difference seen at one junction end. Sequencing was performed with immunoSEQ multiplex PCR; in TCRdb, only in-frame clones are kept and a portion is missing. The profile shows 20,000 to 25,000 clones, 70% to 80% of them singletons. This sequence originates from a human donor with classical Hodgkin lymphoma. V and J are TRBV4-2 and TRBJ2-7; D unclear. The material sequenced was peripheral blood mononuclear cells (PBMCs), taken at baseline. Here the CDR3 reads CASSKESTSTYEQYF. CDR3 bases: TGTGCCAGCAGCAAAGAAAGCACGTCAACCTACGAGCAGTACTTC.